What follows is one T cell receptor (beta chain) and its context. Its antigen is still unknown. The protocol was immunoSEQ multiplex PCR, while the TCRdb copy is restricted to in-frame clones and leaves out a portion. This table has approximately 58,000 clones, around 84% appearing once. This entry comes from a study of OX40 agonist ivuxolimab in advanced cancers. Study observations and caveats: Some nonresponders likewise displayed low normalized T-cell clonal expansion.

This CDR3 contains 15 residues. Germline CDR1 and CDR2: SEHNR and FQNEAQ (reference sequence). Trimming took 6 bases from V and 2 from J, leaving 16 bases between them. The TCR was taken from an adult with an advanced solid tumor such as melanoma, head and neck, liver or kidney cancer. Sequencing was performed on CD4+ or CD8+ T cells sorted from blood, taken in a trial of the OX40 agonist ivuxolimab. The chain is built from TRBV7-9 and TRBJ2-5, with D possibly being TRBD2 (6 bases). The CDR3 bases are TGTGCCAGCAGTTCTTTTGGCGGGACGCAAGAGACCCAGTACTTC. Translated, it gives CASSSFGGTQETQYF.